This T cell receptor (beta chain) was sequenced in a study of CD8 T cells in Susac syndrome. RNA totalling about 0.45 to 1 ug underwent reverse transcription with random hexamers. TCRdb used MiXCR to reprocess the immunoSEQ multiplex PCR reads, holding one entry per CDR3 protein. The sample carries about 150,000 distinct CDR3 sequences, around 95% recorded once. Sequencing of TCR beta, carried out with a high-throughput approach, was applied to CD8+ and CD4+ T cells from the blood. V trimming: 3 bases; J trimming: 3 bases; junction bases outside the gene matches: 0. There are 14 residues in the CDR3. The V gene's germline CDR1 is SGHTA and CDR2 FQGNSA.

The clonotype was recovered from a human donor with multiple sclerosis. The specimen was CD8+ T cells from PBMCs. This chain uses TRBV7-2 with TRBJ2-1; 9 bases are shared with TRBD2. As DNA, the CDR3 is TGTGCCAGCAGCTTTAGCGGGAGCTACAATGAGCAGTTCTTC. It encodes CASSFSGSYNEQFF.